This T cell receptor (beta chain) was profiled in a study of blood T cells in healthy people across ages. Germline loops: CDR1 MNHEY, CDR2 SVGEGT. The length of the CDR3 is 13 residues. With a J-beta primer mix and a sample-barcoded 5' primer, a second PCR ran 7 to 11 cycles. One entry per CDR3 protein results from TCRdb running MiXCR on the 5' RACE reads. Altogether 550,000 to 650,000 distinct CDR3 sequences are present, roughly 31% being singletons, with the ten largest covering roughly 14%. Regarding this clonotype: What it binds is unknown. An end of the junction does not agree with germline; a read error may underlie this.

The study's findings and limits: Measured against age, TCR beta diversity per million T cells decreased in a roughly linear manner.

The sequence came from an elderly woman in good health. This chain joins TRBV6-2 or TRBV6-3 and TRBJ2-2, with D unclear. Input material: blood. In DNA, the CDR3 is TGTGCCAGCATGTCCCGGAACCCCGGGGAGCTGTTTTTT. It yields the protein CASMSRNPGELFF.